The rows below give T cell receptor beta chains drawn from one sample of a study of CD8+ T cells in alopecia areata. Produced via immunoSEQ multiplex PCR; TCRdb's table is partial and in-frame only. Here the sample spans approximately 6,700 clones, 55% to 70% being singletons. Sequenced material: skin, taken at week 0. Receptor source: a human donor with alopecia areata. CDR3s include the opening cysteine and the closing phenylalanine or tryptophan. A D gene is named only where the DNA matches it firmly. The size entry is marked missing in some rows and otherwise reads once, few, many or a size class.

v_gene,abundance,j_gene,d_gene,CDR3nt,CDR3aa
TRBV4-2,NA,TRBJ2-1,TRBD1,TGTGCCAGCAGCCAAGATGAAGGGACAGGGGGCAATGAGCAGTTCTTC,CASSQDEGTGGNEQFF
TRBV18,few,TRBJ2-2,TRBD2,TGTGCCAGCTCATCGGGACTAGCGGGGGCCAACACCGGGGAGCTGTTTTTT,CASSSGLAGANTGELFF
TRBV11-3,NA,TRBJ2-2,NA,TGTGCCAGCAGCTTCTCTTACGGCACCGGGGAGCTGTTTTTT,CASSFSYGTGELFF
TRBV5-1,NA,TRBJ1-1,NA,TGCGCCAGCAGCCCCCAGGATGGGGAGAACACTGAAGCTTTCTTT,CASSPQDGENTEAFF
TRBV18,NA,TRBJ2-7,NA,TGTGCCAGCTCACCAATATATTGGCCGGGACAACCGAACTACGAGCAGTACTTC,CASSPIYWPGQPNYEQYF
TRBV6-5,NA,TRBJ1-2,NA,TGTGCCAGCAGTTACGACGGAGCTAACTATGGCTACACCTTC,CASSYDGANYGYTF
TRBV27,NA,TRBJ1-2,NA,TGTGCCAGCAGTCCCCTCGGCGGGTGGGAGAGAGATTCTAACTATGGCTACACCTTC,CASSPLGGWERDSNYGYTF
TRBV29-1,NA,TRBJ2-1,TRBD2,TGCAGCGGCCAGCGGGGGGACAATGAGCAGTTCTTC,CSGQRGDNEQFF
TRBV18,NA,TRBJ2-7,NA,TGTGCCAGCTCACCACCGCAGGGGGGGCCCCTCGAGCAGTACTTC,CASSPPQGGPLEQYF
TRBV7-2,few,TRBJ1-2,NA,TGTGCCAGCAGCCCGGCCGGGTTGAGGCATGGCTACACCTTC,CASSPAGLRHGYTF
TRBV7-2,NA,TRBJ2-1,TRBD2,TGTGCCAGCAGAACCCAGGGCGGGAGGTCCTCTTACAATGAGCAGTTCTTC,CASRTQGGRSSYNEQFF
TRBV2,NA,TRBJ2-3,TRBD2,TGTGCCAGCAGAGAACTAGCGGGAGTGTTTAGGGATACGCAGTATTTT,CASRELAGVFRDTQYF
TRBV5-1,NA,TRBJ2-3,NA,TGCGCCAGCAGCTTGGACATGTTCACAGATACGCAGTATTTT,CASSLDMFTDTQYF
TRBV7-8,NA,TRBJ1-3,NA,TGTGCCAGCAGCCCGGCGACCGGGACGCGAAACACCATATATTTT,CASSPATGTRNTIYF
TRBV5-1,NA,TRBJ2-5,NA,TGCGCCAGCAGCTTGGCCTCACAGGGAATCGGGGAGACCCAGTACTTC,CASSLASQGIGETQYF